Each of the 23 T cell receptor beta chains below was sequenced from the same sample in a study of OX40 agonist ivuxolimab in advanced cancers. Sequencing was performed with immunoSEQ multiplex PCR; in TCRdb, only in-frame clones are kept and a portion is missing. The table has fewer than 15,000 clones, about 81% seen once; the top ten hold roughly 46%. The starting material was CD4+ or CD8+ T cells sorted from blood, obtained in a trial of the OX40 agonist ivuxolimab. The receptors were gathered from an adult with an advanced solid tumor such as melanoma, head and neck, liver or kidney cancer.

The chain has TRBV5-6 and TRBJ2-7; a weak D match, TRBD1 (6 bases). Trimming removed 4 bases from V and 2 bases from J, with 13 bases in between. From germline, CDR1 is SGHDT and CDR2 YYEEEE. CDR3 size: 14 residues. The CDR3 sequence is CASSLHRAAYEQYF. The CDR3 region has the DNA TGTGCCAGCAGCCTTCACAGGGCAGCCTACGAGCAGTACTTC.

The chain carries TRBV11-2 and TRBJ1-2, with D perhaps TRBD1 (6 bases). The CDR3 runs 13 residues. Trimming took off 1 base at V and 5 bases at J, with 8 bases between the two ends. Germline V gene sequence: CDR1 SGHAT, CDR2 FQNNGV. CDR3 loop: CASSLGGAYGYTF. CDR3 nucleotide sequence: TGTGCCAGCAGCTTAGGGGGGGCTTATGGCTACACCTTC.

This CDR3 is CASSHREAGAWYNEQFF. CDR3 in DNA: TGTGCCAGCAGCCATCGCGAAGCGGGAGCTTGGTACAATGAGCAGTTCTTC. The chain employs TRBV7-8 and TRBJ2-1; 8 nucleotides match TRBD2. Trimming took 5 bases from V and 4 from J; bases not matched to a gene: 13. Germline assignment: CDR1 SGHVS and CDR2 FQNEAQ. The CDR3 runs to 17 residues.

The CDR3: CASSQEGSRRVYQETQYF. CDR3 DNA: TGCGCCAGCAGCCAAGAGGGCAGCAGGAGGGTCTACCAAGAGACCCAGTACTTC. V usage is TRBV4-1 and J usage is TRBJ2-5; the D gene is possibly TRBD2 (6 bases). The CDR3 runs 18 residues. Germline V gene sequence: CDR1 MGHRA, CDR2 YSYEKL. V dropped 0 bases and J dropped 0 bases, with 17 bases sitting between them.

The genes are TRBV5-1 and TRBJ1-2; a weak D match, TRBD1 (5 bases). The CDR3 is made up of 14 amino acids. Germline V lookup: CDR1 SGHRS, CDR2 YFSETQ. V was clipped by 2 bases and J by 2 bases, with 10 bases between them. CDR3 amino acids: CASSLFGGNYGYTF. In nucleotides, the CDR3 is TGCGCCAGCAGCTTATTCGGGGGAAACTATGGCTACACCTTC. Full variable domain (remainder filled in from reference TRBV5-1 and TRBJ1-2): KAGVTQTPRYLIKTRGQQVTLSCSPISGHRSVSWYQQTPGQGLQFLFEYFSETQRNKGNFPGRFSGRQFSNSRSEMNVSTLELGDSALYLCASSLFGGNYGYTFGSGTRLTVV.

The chain couples TRBV7-8 to TRBJ1-6; no reliable D call. Germline CDR1 SGHVS, CDR2 FQNEAQ. CDR3 length equals 15 residues. The V and J ends lost 4 bases and 3 bases respectively, with 10 bases between them. This chain's CDR3 is CASSSKTLYNSPLHF. The DNA for the CDR3 is TGTGCCAGCAGCTCGAAGACACTCTATAATTCACCCCTCCACTTT. The full variable domain, its missing parts supplied by reference TRBV7-8 and TRBJ1-6, is GAGVSQSPRYKVAKRGQDVALRCDPISGHVSLFWYQQALGQGPEFLTYFQNEAQLDKSGLPSDRFFAERPEGSVSTLKIQRTQQEDSAVYLCASSSKTLYNSPLHFGNGTRLTVT.

This clone was counted a single time. The chain uses TRBV27 and TRBJ2-1, with D unresolved. The germline V gene has CDR1 MNHEY and CDR2 SMNVEV (reference sequence). Trimming took off 2 bases at V and 4 bases at J, with 12 bases between the two ends. The CDR3 spans 15 residues. The CDR3 sequence is CASSLKFLSYNEQFF. For the CDR3, the DNA is TGTGCCAGCAGTTTAAAATTCCTGTCTTACAATGAGCAGTTCTTC.

The chain couples TRBV9 to TRBJ2-3, with D possibly matching TRBD2 (6 bases). Germline V gives CDR1 SGDLS, CDR2 YYNGEE. CDR3 size: 17 residues. Trimming took off 1 base at V and 1 base at J, with 16 bases between the two ends. The CDR3 DNA sequence: TGTGCCAGCAGCGTACAAAAAAGGGAGGTGGGCACAGATACGCAGTATTTT. Translation gives CASSVQKREVGTDTQYF.

This rearrangement joins TRBV13 to TRBJ1-4, with a possible D match to TRBD1 (5 bases). The CDR3 has 17 amino acids. The V end was cut by 0 bases, the J end by 4 bases, with 15 bases between. Germline V lookup: CDR1 PRHDT, CDR2 FYEKMQ (reference sequence). CDR3 nucleotides: TGTGCCAGCAGCTTAGGCAGCGAGGGGTCAATTAATGAAAAACTGTTTTTT. Amino acid sequence: CASSLGSEGSINEKLFF.

This chain uses TRBV27 with TRBJ2-7, with 11 bases that match TRBD2. The V gene end was trimmed by 6 bases and the J gene end by 7 bases; junction bases not matched to a gene: 2. The CDR3 totals 12 residues. Germline values: CDR1 MNHEY, CDR2 SMNVEV (reference sequence). For the CDR3, the DNA is TGTGCCAGCAGGTTAGCGGGGGGGGAGCAGTACTTC. Its protein is CASRLAGGEQYF.

The sample holds one count of this clone. This sequence joins TRBV5-6 and TRBJ2-7; D not certain. Trimming removed 1 base at V and 2 bases at J, with 7 bases between. This CDR3 has 13 residues. Per germline, CDR1 SGHDT and CDR2 YYEEEE. CDR3 DNA: TGTGCCAGCAGCTTGACTGAAACCTACGAGCAGTACTTC. As protein: CASSLTETYEQYF.

J is TRBJ1-1 and V is TRBV28, with 7 bases lining up with TRBD1. CDR1 and CDR2 from the germline V gene are MDHEN and SYDVKM. The CDR3 length is 16 residues. V lost 5 bases and J lost 5; bases outside the gene matches: 14. CDR3 coding DNA: TGTGCCAGCAGTCCCACAGACAGGGTATGGGGTACTGAAGCTTTCTTT. Translation gives CASSPTDRVWGTEAFF.

In nucleotides, the CDR3 is TGCGCCAGCAGCCCCAAGGAAGGACAGACAAATGAGCAGTTCTTC. Its protein is CASSPKEGQTNEQFF. The chain is built from TRBV4-1 and TRBJ2-1; possibly TRBD1 for D (6 bases). V was shortened by 4 bases and J by 7 bases, with 17 bases between the two germline ends. CDR1 MGHRA and CDR2 YSYEKL come from the germline V gene. The length of the CDR3 is 15 residues.

V usage is TRBV2 and J usage is TRBJ2-3; 9 bases are a match to TRBD2. Germline CDR1 SNHLY, CDR2 FYNNEI. The CDR3 has 16 residues. V was pared by 1 base and J by 2 bases, with 4 bases of the junction left unmatched. CDR3 sequence: CASSEGAGGFTDTQYF. The CDR3 DNA follows: TGTGCCAGCAGTGAAGGCGCGGGGGGGTTCACAGATACGCAGTATTTT.

This clone has just one count. The chain uses TRBV19 and TRBJ1-2, with D perhaps matching TRBD1 (6 bases). Per the germline V gene, CDR1 is LNHDA and CDR2 is SQIVND (reference sequence). Trimming removed 2 bases from V and 6 bases from J, with 13 bases in between. The CDR3 consists of 14 residues. The CDR3 is CASSITQGSHGYTF. Written as DNA, the CDR3 is TGTGCCAGTAGTATAACACAGGGTTCCCATGGCTACACCTTC.

The rearrangement uses TRBV9 and TRBJ2-1; 7 bases align to TRBD2. This CDR3 region has 15 residues. V shed 0 bases and J 3 bases; nucleotides not matched to a gene: 3. Per the germline V gene, CDR1 is SGDLS and CDR2 is YYNGEE. The CDR3 DNA reads as TGTGCCAGCAGCGTAGATGGGAGGGACTACAATGAGCAGTTCTTC. Protein: CASSVDGRDYNEQFF.

The V gene is TRBV13, the J gene TRBJ2-7; D remains ambiguous. V gave up 5 bases and J gave up 5 bases, with 16 bases separating them. The germline V gene encodes CDR1 PRHDT and CDR2 FYEKMQ (reference sequence). The length of the CDR3 is 14 residues. The CDR3 here is CASSPEYSSHEQYF. In nucleotides, the CDR3 is TGTGCCAGCAGCCCGGAATATTCAAGCCACGAGCAGTACTTC.

This chain joins TRBV7-9 and TRBJ2-7; D is unclear. Germline V gene data show CDR1 as SEHNR and CDR2 as FQNEAQ (reference sequence). The CDR3 is made up of 13 amino acids. V dropped 5 bases and J dropped 2 bases, with 10 bases sitting between them. Here the CDR3 DNA reads TGTGCCAGCAGCACGGAAGGGACCTACGAGCAGTACTTC. The encoded protein is CASSTEGTYEQYF.

The rearrangement joins TRBV25-1 to TRBJ2-1, with TRBD2 matching over 8 bases. This CDR3 has 18 residues. CDR1 and CDR2 from the germline V gene are MGHDK and SYGVNS. Unmatched junction bases numbered 18, after V lost 4 bases and J lost 7 bases. For the CDR3, the DNA is TGTGCCAGCAGTGCGCGAGGGTGGGGCGGGGGGCCATTGAATGAGCAGTTCTTC. Its translation: CASSARGWGGGPLNEQFF.

The genes are TRBV19 and TRBJ2-1; no reliable D call. This CDR3 spans 13 amino acids. Germline CDR1 LNHDA, CDR2 SQIVND (reference sequence). The V end was cut by 5 bases, the J end by 2 bases, with 7 bases between. CDR3 nucleotide sequence: TGTGCCAGTAGTCCGAGTACCTACAATGAGCAGTTCTTC. Protein sequence: CASSPSTYNEQFF.

This clone has a handful of counts. The chain carries TRBV4-3 and TRBJ1-1; 9 bases line up with TRBD1. The V gene end was trimmed by 4 bases and the J gene end by 4 bases; junction bases not matched to a gene: 4. Germline assignment: CDR1 LGHNA and CDR2 YSLEER. This CDR3 has 14 amino acids. CDR3 in amino acids: CASSPETGGTEAFF. The CDR3 DNA is TGCGCCAGCAGCCCGGAGACAGGGGGCACTGAAGCTTTCTTT.

The V call is TRBV14, the J call TRBJ2-7; D not resolved. V lost 4 bases and J lost 0, with 4 bases in between. Germline V gene data show CDR1 as SGHDN and CDR2 as FVKESK. The CDR3 loop spans 12 amino acids. The CDR3 DNA reads as TGTGCCAGCAGCCGCAGCTCCTACGAGCAGTACTTC. This translates into CASSRSSYEQYF.

In this sample, this clone turned up many times. The chain has TRBV23-1 and TRBJ2-7; D perhaps matches TRBD1 (5 bases). TRBV23-1 qualifies as an ORF whose function is uncertain. V lost 2 bases and J lost 4, with 15 bases in between. The CDR3 length is 15 residues. The CDR3 sequence: CASSQHSPRGYEQYF. In nucleotides, the CDR3 is TGCGCCAGCAGTCAACACAGCCCAAGGGGTTACGAGCAGTACTTC.